This is a list of T cell receptor beta chains from one sample in a study of blood T cell repertoires in COVID-19. The protocol was immunoSEQ multiplex PCR, while the TCRdb copy is restricted to in-frame clones and leaves out a portion. The table shows roughly 310,000 clones, with about nine tenths occurring only once. Sequencing was performed on PBMCs or T cells enriched from blood (not recorded which). Every receptor here comes from a man aged 60-69 years who had recovered from COVID-19. Each CDR3 is given with its conserved first and last residue. The order of the fields is D gene, V gene, J gene, CDR3 DNA, CDR3 protein. A D gene is named only where the DNA matches it firmly.

d_call: TRBD1
v_call: TRBV5-6
j_call: TRBJ1-5
cdr3_nt: TGTGCCAGCAGCAGCAGACAGGGGGTGAGTCAGCCCCAGCATTTT
cdr3_aa: CASSSRQGVSQPQHF

d_call: TRBD1
v_call: TRBV7-2
j_call: TRBJ1-1
cdr3_nt: TGTGCCAGCAGCTTCGGACAGGTCCGGGGCACTGAAGCTTTCTTT
cdr3_aa: CASSFGQVRGTEAFF

d_call: TRBD2
v_call: TRBV25-1
j_call: TRBJ2-3
cdr3_nt: TGTGCCAGCAGTCAGGCGGGGGGGGGAGATACGCAGTATTTT
cdr3_aa: CASSQAGGGDTQYF

d_call: .
v_call: TRBV4-3
j_call: TRBJ1-1
cdr3_nt: TGCGCCAGCAGCCAAGTATTGCGCACTGAAGCTTTCTTT
cdr3_aa: CASSQVLRTEAFF

d_call: TRBD2
v_call: TRBV19
j_call: TRBJ2-7
cdr3_nt: TGTGCCAGTAGTAAAACTACTAGCGGGAGATCCTACGAGCAGTACTTC
cdr3_aa: CASSKTTSGRSYEQYF

d_call: TRBD2
v_call: TRBV7-9
j_call: TRBJ2-5
cdr3_nt: TGTGCCAGCAGATATGGGACTAGACAAGAGACCCAGTACTTC
cdr3_aa: CASRYGTRQETQYF

d_call: TRBD1
v_call: TRBV5-1
j_call: TRBJ1-2
cdr3_nt: TGCGCCAGCAGCTTGGTCGGACAGGGGGCGGAAAGCTACACCTTC
cdr3_aa: CASSLVGQGAESYTF

d_call: .
v_call: TRBV6-5
j_call: TRBJ1-1
cdr3_nt: TGTGCCAGCAGTTACGTACAGGGGAACACTGAAGCTTTCTTT
cdr3_aa: CASSYVQGNTEAFF

d_call: .
v_call: TRBV4-3
j_call: TRBJ1-1
cdr3_nt: TGCGCCAGCAGCCAAGCTCCCCTATGGTACGAGCGAACTATGAACACTGAAGCTTTCTTT
cdr3_aa: CASSQAPLWYERTMNTEAFF

d_call: TRBD2
v_call: TRBV7-9
j_call: TRBJ2-5
cdr3_nt: TGTGCCAGCAGCTTAGGGCGGGAGACGCCCCCGAGGGAGACCCAGTACTTC
cdr3_aa: CASSLGRETPPRETQYF

d_call: TRBD1
v_call: TRBV29-1
j_call: TRBJ2-2
cdr3_nt: TGCAGCGCTAGACAGGGGAGTACCGGGGAGCTGTTTTTT
cdr3_aa: CSARQGSTGELFF

d_call: .
v_call: TRBV7-9
j_call: TRBJ1-2
cdr3_nt: TGTGCCAGCAGCCTACCCGGGGGGAGAGGCTATGGCTACACCTTC
cdr3_aa: CASSLPGGRGYGYTF

d_call: .
v_call: TRBV11-2
j_call: TRBJ2-2
cdr3_nt: TGTGCCAGCAGCTTAGGTCTGAACACCGGGGAGCTGTTTTTT
cdr3_aa: CASSLGLNTGELFF

d_call: TRBD1
v_call: TRBV13
j_call: TRBJ1-1
cdr3_nt: TGTGCCAGCAGCGCAGGGGACAGATCTCACACTGAAGCTTTCTTT
cdr3_aa: CASSAGDRSHTEAFF